The 16 T cell receptor beta chains reported below all come from one sample, sequenced in a study of cytomegalovirus exposure and HLA in healthy donors. Both 60 Vbeta primers and 13 Jbeta primers went into the PCR. Some clones are missing from TCRdb's copy, which holds only in-frame ones; the method was immunoSEQ multiplex PCR. The profile shows over 150,000 clones, about 84% of them singletons. The sequenced material came from PBMCs. These receptors all come from a woman in her thirties or forties in good health and CMV-seropositive.

This sequence joins TRBV2 and TRBJ1-5, with 9 bases matching TRBD1. CDR3 length: 14 residues. V shed 6 bases and J 5 bases; nucleotides not matched to a gene: 5. CDR1 and CDR2 (germline): SNHLY, FYNNEI. DNA of the CDR3: TGTGCCAGCAGGGGGGACAGGGACCATCAGCCCCAGCATTTT. Protein sequence: CASRGDRDHQPQHF.

CDR3 sequence: CASSQTSGTPSVEQFF. CDR3 DNA sequence: TGTGCCAGCAGCCAGACTAGCGGGACTCCTTCGGTTGAGCAGTTCTTC. The chain has TRBV7-3 and TRBJ2-1; 11 bases align to TRBD2. CDR3 length: 16 amino acids. J gave up 9 bases and V 5 bases, and 12 bases lay outside the gene matches. Germline-derived CDR1 and CDR2 are SGHTA and FQGTGA.

V is TRBV6-6 and J is TRBJ2-7; 7 nucleotides line up with TRBD1. This CDR3 is 15 amino acids long. V lost 2 bases to trimming and J lost 6 bases; unmatched junction nucleotides: 10. Germline CDR1 MNHNY, CDR2 SVGAGI (reference sequence). In DNA, the CDR3 is TGTGCCAGCAGTTACATCGGGACAGTTGTATCCGAGCAGTACTTC. Its translation: CASSYIGTVVSEQYF.

This chain links TRBV19 with TRBJ2-1; D is unresolved. CDR3 size: 15 residues. Germline-derived CDR1 and CDR2 are LNHDA and SQIVND (reference sequence). The V and J ends lost 6 bases and 5 bases respectively, with 17 bases between them. The CDR3 DNA reads as TGTGCCAGTAGCCAACGAGCGCTTCCTGACAATGAGCAGTTCTTC. It is translated as CASSQRALPDNEQFF.

This chain links TRBV7-9 with TRBJ1-2, with TRBD1 matching 10 bases. Trimming removed 3 bases from V and 1 base from J; junction bases left unmatched: 8. The V gene's germline CDR1 is SEHNR and CDR2 FQNEAQ (reference sequence). The CDR3 is made up of 17 amino acids. CDR3 protein: CASSFALTGGNNYGYTF. The CDR3 DNA follows: TGTGCCAGCAGCTTCGCCCTGACAGGGGGCAATAACTATGGCTACACCTTC.

The chain recombines TRBV28 with TRBJ1-1; 7 bases are shared with TRBD1. CDR1 is MDHEN, CDR2 SYDVKM, per germline. The CDR3 is 13 amino acids. J gave up 5 bases and V 6 bases, and 6 bases lay outside the gene matches. For the CDR3, the DNA is TGTGCCAGCAGCACAGGGGTTCCGACTGAAGCTTTCTTT. This codes for CASSTGVPTEAFF.

This chain links TRBV6-6 with TRBJ2-7; 9 nucleotides align to TRBD2. Trimming took 9 bases from V and 0 from J; bases not matched to a gene: 9. The CDR3 covers 15 residues. Per germline, CDR1 MNHNY and CDR2 SVGAGI (reference sequence). This CDR3 reads CASCPTSGTSYEQYF. The CDR3, as DNA: TGTGCCAGTTGCCCGACTAGCGGTACCTCCTACGAGCAGTACTTC.

The chain has TRBV5-5 and TRBJ2-7, with D possibly matching TRBD2 (6 bases). V shed 0 bases and J shed 5 bases, with 24 bases lying between them. Germline V gene lookup returns CDR1 SGHKS and CDR2 YYEKEE (reference sequence). This CDR3 has 18 residues. CDR3 residues: CASSLGRAFRAERHEQYF. The CDR3 region has the DNA TGTGCCAGCAGCTTGGGGAGGGCTTTCCGAGCGGAAAGGCACGAGCAGTACTTC.

V gene TRBV7-8 combines with J gene TRBJ2-1; TRBD2 agrees at 7 bases. This CDR3 is 15 amino acids long. Germline V gene data show CDR1 as SGHVS and CDR2 as FQNEAQ. Trimming removed 5 bases from V and 6 bases from J; junction bases left unmatched: 10. This CDR3 reads CASSRDYRKSNEQFF. In nucleotides, the CDR3 is TGTGCCAGCAGCCGGGACTACCGTAAGAGCAATGAGCAGTTCTTC. Filled out from reference TRBV7-8 and TRBJ2-1, the complete variable domain reads GAGVSQSPRYKVAKRGQDVALRCDPISGHVSLFWYQQALGQGPEFLTYFQNEAQLDKSGLPSDRFFAERPEGSVSTLKIQRTQQEDSAVYLCASSRDYRKSNEQFFGPGTRLTVL.

Here the CDR3 DNA reads TGTGCCTGGGATCAGACAGGAAAAAACATTCAGTACTTC. This encodes CAWDQTGKNIQYF. The genes are TRBV30 and TRBJ2-4; TRBD1 is a possible D gene (6 bases). The germline V gene has CDR1 GTSNPN and CDR2 SVGIG (reference sequence). V lost 5 bases and J 4 bases, leaving 12 bases between the germline ends. The CDR3 totals 13 residues.

This CDR3 reads CASSLGLAGNNEQFF. The CDR3 DNA sequence: TGTGCCAGCAGCTTAGGCCTAGCGGGAAACAATGAGCAGTTCTTC. The chain couples TRBV7-9 to TRBJ2-1, with TRBD2 matching 9 bases. Germline assignment: CDR1 SEHNR and CDR2 FQNEAQ (reference sequence). V lost 1 base to trimming and J lost 5 bases; unmatched junction nucleotides: 3. The CDR3 totals 15 residues.

The chain couples TRBV19 to TRBJ1-4; D perhaps matches TRBD1 (5 bases). Looked up from germline, CDR1 is LNHDA and CDR2 is SQIVND (reference sequence). V was cut by 10 bases and J by 2 bases, with 17 bases left in between. This CDR3 has 15 amino acids. CDR3 loop: CATRGAAGTNEKLFF. The CDR3 coding sequence is TGTGCCACAAGGGGAGCCGCGGGGACTAATGAAAAACTGTTTTTT.

V is TRBV19 and J is TRBJ2-5, with 8 bases fitting TRBD2. Germline V CDR1 and CDR2: LNHDA, SQIVND (reference sequence). This CDR3 has 13 amino acids. V gave up 6 bases and J gave up 4 bases; unmatched junction bases: 4. CDR3 loop: CASSSGSAETQYF. CDR3 coding DNA: TGTGCCAGTAGCAGCGGGAGCGCAGAGACCCAGTACTTC.

The chain employs TRBV12-5 and TRBJ2-5, with TRBD2 matching 11 bases. The CDR3 spans 16 residues. Germline CDR1 and CDR2: LGHNT and FRNRAP. V trimming: 1 base; J trimming: 5 bases; junction bases outside the gene matches: 6. The CDR3 sequence is CASGLAILAGDETQYF. Written as DNA, the CDR3 is TGTGCTAGTGGTTTGGCAATACTAGCGGGAGACGAGACCCAGTACTTC.

The rearrangement joins TRBV10-3 to TRBJ1-5; tentative D call: TRBD1 (5 bases). Trimming removed 10 bases from V and 3 bases from J, with 13 bases in between. This CDR3 comprises 13 residues. Germline loops: CDR1 ENHRY, CDR2 SYGVKD. The CDR3 is CATSGEVNQPQHF. CDR3 sequence (DNA): TGTGCCACCTCGGGGGAGGTCAATCAGCCCCAGCATTTT.

The V call is TRBV7-2, the J call TRBJ2-7; D gene unclear. The CDR3 extends over 16 amino acids. V lost 1 base to trimming and J lost 0 bases, with 13 bases between them. The germline gives CDR1 SGHTA, CDR2 FQGNSA. The CDR3 is CASSLVGLLSSYEQYF. The CDR3 coding sequence is TGTGCCAGCAGCTTAGTCGGTCTACTAAGCTCCTACGAGCAGTACTTC. Combining the CDR3 with reference TRBV7-2 and TRBJ2-7 gives the whole variable domain GAGVSQSPSNKVTEKGKDVELRCDPISGHTALYWYRQSLGQGLEFLIYFQGNSAPDKSGLPSDRFSAERTGGSVSTLTIQRTQQEDSAVYLCASSLVGLLSSYEQYFGPGTRLTVT.